This note documents a single TCR beta chain sequence. Produced via immunoSEQ multiplex PCR; TCRdb's table is partial and in-frame only. Of approximately 97,000 clones listed, around 85% are singletons. This entry belongs to a study of control samples from healthy donors and cancer patients. The clonotype was recovered from a man in his thirties or forties in good health. Sequenced: blood.

CDR3 DNA: TGCACGGTCTCCTACGAGCAGTACTTC. Its translation is CTVSYEQYF. The V call is TRBV20-1, the J call TRBJ2-7; D unresolved. The CDR3 totals 9 residues. Germline V CDR1 and CDR2: DFQATT, SNEGSKA (reference sequence).